This T cell receptor beta chain was captured by sequencing in a study of blood T cells in healthy people across ages. Alongside a J-beta primer mix, a sample-barcoded 5' primer served in a second PCR lasting roughly 6 to 12 cycles. MiXCR was run by TCRdb on the 5' RACE reads, yielding one entry per CDR3 protein. Altogether around 1,500,000 distinct CDR3 sequences are present, about 28% being singletons, with the ten largest covering about 8%. A few counts support this clonotype. A much larger clone sits a single nucleotide away, making a read error possible. In germline, CDR1 is DFQATT, CDR2 SNEGSKA (reference sequence). The CDR3 loop spans 17 amino acids.

Sequencing was done on a sample of blood. This receptor was identified in a woman aged 25-40 years in good health. V is TRBV20-1 and J is TRBJ2-5; D remains ambiguous. The CDR3 DNA follows: TGTAGTGCCGCCGGCTTTAGGATGGGGTCTAGTTACAATGAGCAGTACTTC. Protein sequence: CSAAGFRMGSSYNEQYF.